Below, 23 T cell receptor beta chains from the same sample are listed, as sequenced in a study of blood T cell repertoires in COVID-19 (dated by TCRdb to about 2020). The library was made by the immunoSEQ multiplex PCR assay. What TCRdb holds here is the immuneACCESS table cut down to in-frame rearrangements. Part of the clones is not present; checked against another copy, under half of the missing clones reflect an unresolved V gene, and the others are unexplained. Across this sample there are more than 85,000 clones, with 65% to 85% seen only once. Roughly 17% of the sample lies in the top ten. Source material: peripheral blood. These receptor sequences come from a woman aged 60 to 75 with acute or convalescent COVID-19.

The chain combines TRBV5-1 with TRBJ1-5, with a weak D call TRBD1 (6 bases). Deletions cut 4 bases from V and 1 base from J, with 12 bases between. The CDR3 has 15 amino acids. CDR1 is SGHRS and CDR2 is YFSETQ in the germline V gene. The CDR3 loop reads CASSPTGISNQPQHF. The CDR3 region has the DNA TGCGCCAGCAGCCCAACAGGGATCAGCAATCAGCCCCAGCATTTT.

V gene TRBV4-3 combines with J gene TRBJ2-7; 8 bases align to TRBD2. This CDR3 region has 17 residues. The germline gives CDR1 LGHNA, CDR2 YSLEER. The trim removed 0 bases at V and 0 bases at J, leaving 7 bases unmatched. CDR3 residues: CASSQDAGGRISYEQYF. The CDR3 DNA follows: TGCGCCAGCAGCCAAGACGCGGGGGGCCGTATCTCCTACGAGCAGTACTTC.

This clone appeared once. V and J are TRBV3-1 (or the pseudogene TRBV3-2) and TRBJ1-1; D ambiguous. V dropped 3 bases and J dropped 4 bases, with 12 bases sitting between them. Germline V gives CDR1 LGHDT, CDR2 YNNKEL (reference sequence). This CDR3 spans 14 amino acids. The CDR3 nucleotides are TGTGCCAGCAGCCAGGCGGGGAAGGTCACTGAAGCTTTCTTT. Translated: CASSQAGKVTEAFF.

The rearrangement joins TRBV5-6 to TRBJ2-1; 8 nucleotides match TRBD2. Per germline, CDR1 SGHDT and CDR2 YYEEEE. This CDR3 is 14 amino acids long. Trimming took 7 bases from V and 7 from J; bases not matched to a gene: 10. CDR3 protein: CASGYSGTGNEQFF. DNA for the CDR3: TGTGCCAGCGGATATAGCGGGACTGGGAATGAGCAGTTCTTC.

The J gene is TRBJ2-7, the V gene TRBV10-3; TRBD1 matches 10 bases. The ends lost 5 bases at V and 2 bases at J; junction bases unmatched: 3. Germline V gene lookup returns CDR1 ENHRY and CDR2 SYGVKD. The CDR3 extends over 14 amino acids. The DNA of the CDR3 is TGTGCCATCAGTTTAGGGACAGGGGCCTACGAGCAGTACTTC. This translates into CAISLGTGAYEQYF.

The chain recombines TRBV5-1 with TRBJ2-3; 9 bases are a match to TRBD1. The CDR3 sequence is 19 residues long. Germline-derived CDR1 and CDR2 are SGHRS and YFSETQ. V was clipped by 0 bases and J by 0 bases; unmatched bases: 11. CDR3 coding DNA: TGCGCCAGCAGCTTGGAGTACAGGGGGCAGGTTTCTAGCACAGATACGCAGTATTTT. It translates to CASSLEYRGQVSSTDTQYF.

This CDR3 reads CASSKGQGGYTF. The CDR3 DNA is TGTGCCAGCAGCAAGGGACAGGGCGGCTACACCTTC. J is TRBJ1-2 and V is TRBV3-1 (or the pseudogene TRBV3-2); TRBD1 matches at 9 bases. The CDR3 totals 12 residues. J lost 8 bases, V lost 5 bases, and 3 bases had no gene match. The germline CDR1 and CDR2 sequences are LGHDT and YNNKEL (reference sequence).

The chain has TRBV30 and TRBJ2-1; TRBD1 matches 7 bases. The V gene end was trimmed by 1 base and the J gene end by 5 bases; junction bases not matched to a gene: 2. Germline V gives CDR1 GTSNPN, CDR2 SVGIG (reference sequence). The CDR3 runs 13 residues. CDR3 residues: CAWSAGQHNEQFF. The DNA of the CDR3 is TGTGCCTGGAGTGCGGGACAGCACAATGAGCAGTTCTTC.

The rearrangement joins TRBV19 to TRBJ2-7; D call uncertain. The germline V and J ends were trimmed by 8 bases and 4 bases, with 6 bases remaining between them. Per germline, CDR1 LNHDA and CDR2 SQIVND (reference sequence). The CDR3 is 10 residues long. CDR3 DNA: TGTGCCAGTCCAGCGTACGAGCAGTACTTC. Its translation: CASPAYEQYF.

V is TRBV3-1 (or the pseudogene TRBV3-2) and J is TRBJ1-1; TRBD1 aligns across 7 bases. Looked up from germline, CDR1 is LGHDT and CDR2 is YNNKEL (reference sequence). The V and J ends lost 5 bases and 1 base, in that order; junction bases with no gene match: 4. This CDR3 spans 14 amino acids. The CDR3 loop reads CASSSRDRNTEAFF. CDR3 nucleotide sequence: TGTGCCAGCAGCTCCCGGGACAGGAACACTGAAGCTTTCTTT.

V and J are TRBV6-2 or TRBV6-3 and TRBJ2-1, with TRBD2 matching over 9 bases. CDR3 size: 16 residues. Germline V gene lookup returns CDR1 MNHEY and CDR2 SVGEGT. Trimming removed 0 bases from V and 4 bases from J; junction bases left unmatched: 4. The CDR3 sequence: CASSYSLAGLYNEQFF. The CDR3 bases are TGTGCCAGCAGTTACTCGCTAGCGGGACTGTACAATGAGCAGTTCTTC.

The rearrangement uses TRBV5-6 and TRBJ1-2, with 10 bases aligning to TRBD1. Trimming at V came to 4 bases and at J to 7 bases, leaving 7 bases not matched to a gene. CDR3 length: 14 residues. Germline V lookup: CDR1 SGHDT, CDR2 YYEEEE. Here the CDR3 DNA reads TGTGCCAGCAGCGGCGACAGGGGGCAGGGTGGCTACACCTTC. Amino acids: CASSGDRGQGGYTF.

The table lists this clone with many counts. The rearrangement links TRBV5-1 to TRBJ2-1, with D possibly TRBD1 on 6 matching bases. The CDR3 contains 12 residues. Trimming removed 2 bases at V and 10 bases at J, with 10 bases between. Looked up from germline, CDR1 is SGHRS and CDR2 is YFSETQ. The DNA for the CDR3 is TGCGCCAGCAGCTTACAGGGTCGGGAGCAGTTCTTC. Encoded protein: CASSLQGREQFF.

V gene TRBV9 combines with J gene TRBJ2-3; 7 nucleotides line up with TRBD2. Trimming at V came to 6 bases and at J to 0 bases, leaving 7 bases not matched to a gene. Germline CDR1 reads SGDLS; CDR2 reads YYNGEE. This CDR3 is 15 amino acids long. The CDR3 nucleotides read TGTGCCAGCAACAGAGCGGGACCTAGCACAGATACGCAGTATTTT. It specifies CASNRAGPSTDTQYF.

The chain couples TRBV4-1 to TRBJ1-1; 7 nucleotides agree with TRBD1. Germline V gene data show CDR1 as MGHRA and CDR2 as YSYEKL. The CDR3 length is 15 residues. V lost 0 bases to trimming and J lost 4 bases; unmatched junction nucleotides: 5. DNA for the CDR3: TGCGCCAGCAGCCAAGAAACAGGGGTTATCACTGAAGCTTTCTTT. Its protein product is CASSQETGVITEAFF.

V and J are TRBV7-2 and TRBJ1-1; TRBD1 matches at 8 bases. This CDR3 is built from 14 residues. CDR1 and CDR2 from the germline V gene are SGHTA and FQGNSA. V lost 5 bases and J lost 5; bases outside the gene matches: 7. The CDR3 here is CASSAQGGRTEAFF. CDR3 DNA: TGTGCCAGCAGCGCACAGGGGGGAAGGACTGAAGCTTTCTTT.

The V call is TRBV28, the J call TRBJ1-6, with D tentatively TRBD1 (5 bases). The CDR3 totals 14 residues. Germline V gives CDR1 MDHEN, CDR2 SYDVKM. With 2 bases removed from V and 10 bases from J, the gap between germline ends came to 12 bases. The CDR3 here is CASSLKGAKSPLHF. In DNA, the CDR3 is TGTGCCAGCAGTTTAAAAGGGGCTAAGTCACCCCTCCACTTT.

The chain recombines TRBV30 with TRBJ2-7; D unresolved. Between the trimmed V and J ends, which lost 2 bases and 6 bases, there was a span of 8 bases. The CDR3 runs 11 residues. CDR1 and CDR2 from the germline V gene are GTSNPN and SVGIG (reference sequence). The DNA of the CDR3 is TGTGCCTGGAGTCAGAGGCTCGAGCAGTACTTC. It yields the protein CAWSQRLEQYF. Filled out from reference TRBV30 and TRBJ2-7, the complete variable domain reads SQTIHQWPATLVQPVGSPLSLECTVEGTSNPNLYWYRQAAGRGLQLLFYSVGIGQISSEVPQNLSASRPQDRQFILSSKKLLLSDSGFYLCAWSQRLEQYFGPGTRLTVT.

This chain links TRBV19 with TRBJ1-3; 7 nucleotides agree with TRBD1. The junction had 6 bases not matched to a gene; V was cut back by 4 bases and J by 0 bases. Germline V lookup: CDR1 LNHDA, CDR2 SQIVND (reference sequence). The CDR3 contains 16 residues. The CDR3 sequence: CASSTQGQISGNTIYF. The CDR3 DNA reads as TGTGCCAGTAGTACACAGGGACAGATCTCTGGAAACACCATATATTTT.

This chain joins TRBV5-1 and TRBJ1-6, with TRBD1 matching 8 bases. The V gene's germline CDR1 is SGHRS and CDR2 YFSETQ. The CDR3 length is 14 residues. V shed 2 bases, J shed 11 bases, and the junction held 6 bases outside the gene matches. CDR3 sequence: CASSFRQGNTPLHF. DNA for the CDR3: TGCGCCAGCAGCTTTAGACAGGGGAATACACCCCTCCACTTT.

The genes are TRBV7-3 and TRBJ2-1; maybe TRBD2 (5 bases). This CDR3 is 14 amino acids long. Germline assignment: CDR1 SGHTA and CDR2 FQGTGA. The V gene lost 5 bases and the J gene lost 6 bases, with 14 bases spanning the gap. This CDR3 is CASSPHAGFNEQFF. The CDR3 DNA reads TGTGCCAGCAGCCCCCACGCGGGTTTCAATGAGCAGTTCTTC.

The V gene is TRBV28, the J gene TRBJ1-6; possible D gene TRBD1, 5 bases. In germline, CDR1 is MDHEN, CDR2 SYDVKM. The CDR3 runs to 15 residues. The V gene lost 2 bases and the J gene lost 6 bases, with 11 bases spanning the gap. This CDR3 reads CASSLTGPPNSPLHF. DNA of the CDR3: TGTGCCAGCAGTTTAACAGGCCCTCCTAATTCACCCCTCCACTTT.

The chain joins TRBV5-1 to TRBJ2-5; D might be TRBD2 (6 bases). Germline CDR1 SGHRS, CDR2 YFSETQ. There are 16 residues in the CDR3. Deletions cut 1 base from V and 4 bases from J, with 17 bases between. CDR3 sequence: CASSLKIAAYGETQYF. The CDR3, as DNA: TGCGCCAGCAGCTTGAAGATAGCGGCCTATGGAGAGACCCAGTACTTC.